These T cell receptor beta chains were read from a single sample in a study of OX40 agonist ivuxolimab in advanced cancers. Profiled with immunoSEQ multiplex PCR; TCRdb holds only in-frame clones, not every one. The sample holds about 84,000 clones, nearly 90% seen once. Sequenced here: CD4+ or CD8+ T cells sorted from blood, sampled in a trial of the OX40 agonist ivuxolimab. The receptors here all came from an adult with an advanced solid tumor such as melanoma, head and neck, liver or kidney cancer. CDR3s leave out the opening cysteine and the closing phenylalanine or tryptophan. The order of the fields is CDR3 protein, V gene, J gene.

CDR3 protein: ASSISRRDREDEKLF
V gene: TRBV19
J gene: TRBJ1-4

CDR3 protein: ASTIGQYSVKLF
V gene: TRBV19
J gene: TRBJ1-4

CDR3 protein: ASSHRVNYNEQF
V gene: TRBV6-6
J gene: TRBJ2-1

CDR3 protein: ASSLRGGNTGELF
V gene: TRBV27
J gene: TRBJ2-2

CDR3 protein: ASRGREVYGYT
V gene: TRBV5-4
J gene: TRBJ1-2

CDR3 protein: AISSTSGGGDTQY
V gene: TRBV10-3
J gene: TRBJ2-3

CDR3 protein: ATNPGQRFNQPQH
V gene: TRBV6-1
J gene: TRBJ1-5

CDR3 protein: ASSSTATKSTDTQY
V gene: TRBV7-2
J gene: TRBJ2-3

CDR3 protein: ASSAGQGGYGYT
V gene: TRBV10-1
J gene: TRBJ1-2

CDR3 protein: ASSLGKALGGETQY
V gene: TRBV5-1
J gene: TRBJ2-5

CDR3 protein: ASSPGDTTGNTIY
V gene: TRBV19
J gene: TRBJ1-3

CDR3 protein: ASSPEGGGTANTGELF
V gene: TRBV5-1
J gene: TRBJ2-2

CDR3 protein: ASSNSGTGSYEQY
V gene: TRBV28
J gene: -

CDR3 protein: ASSPGTYGYT
V gene: TRBV7-8
J gene: TRBJ1-2

CDR3 protein: ASSRLAGIYEQY
V gene: TRBV7-9
J gene: TRBJ2-7

CDR3 protein: ASRRGGNTIY
V gene: TRBV28
J gene: TRBJ1-3

CDR3 protein: ASSTRLAGNEQF
V gene: TRBV13
J gene: TRBJ2-1

CDR3 protein: ASIGGGPYNEQF
V gene: TRBV28
J gene: TRBJ2-1

CDR3 protein: AISEERSPGVQY
V gene: TRBV10-3
J gene: TRBJ2-7

CDR3 protein: ASSLGTSGVGDTQY
V gene: TRBV5-1
J gene: TRBJ2-3

CDR3 protein: ASSMHGTGETQY
V gene: TRBV11-2
J gene: TRBJ2-5

CDR3 protein: ASSPRTEEVNEQF
V gene: TRBV9
J gene: TRBJ2-1

CDR3 protein: ASSQVSAGVGGDEQF
V gene: TRBV4-2
J gene: TRBJ2-1

CDR3 protein: ASSLWRGLNTGELF
V gene: TRBV28
J gene: TRBJ2-2

CDR3 protein: ASSLYSGETYNEQF
V gene: TRBV11-2
J gene: TRBJ2-1

CDR3 protein: ASSIAGSPYNEQF
V gene: TRBV18
J gene: TRBJ2-1

CDR3 protein: ASSQRTGGGEQF
V gene: TRBV9
J gene: TRBJ2-1

CDR3 protein: SVVTSGRGSTDTQY
V gene: TRBV29-1
J gene: TRBJ2-3

CDR3 protein: ASSRQGWETQY
V gene: TRBV6-5
J gene: TRBJ2-5

CDR3 protein: ASSTHRSSGRVFDEQF
V gene: TRBV11-2
J gene: TRBJ2-1

CDR3 protein: ASSYRDRGYEQY
V gene: TRBV6-5
J gene: TRBJ2-7

CDR3 protein: ASSPRDRVYPSPLH
V gene: TRBV5-1
J gene: TRBJ1-6

CDR3 protein: ASSQGAGDTQY
V gene: TRBV5-1
J gene: TRBJ2-3

CDR3 protein: ASSLAGANTGELF
V gene: TRBV5-5
J gene: TRBJ2-2

CDR3 protein: ASSQPKAGGRSYEQF
V gene: TRBV23-1
J gene: TRBJ2-1

CDR3 protein: ASSYDINYGYT
V gene: TRBV6-5
J gene: TRBJ1-2

CDR3 protein: AWSVRDGGELF
V gene: TRBV30
J gene: TRBJ2-2

CDR3 protein: ASSLVLRQGFNQPQH
V gene: TRBV7-8
J gene: TRBJ1-5

CDR3 protein: ASSPVDGSVGELF
V gene: TRBV5-4
J gene: TRBJ2-2

CDR3 protein: ASSGGGGTASGNTIY
V gene: TRBV9
J gene: TRBJ1-3

CDR3 protein: ASRGGQATDTQY
V gene: TRBV19
J gene: TRBJ2-3